What follows are 18 T cell receptor beta chains derived from one specimen sequenced in a study of blood T cell repertoires in COVID-19. The method was immunoSEQ multiplex PCR; TCRdb's version includes in-frame clones alone and lacks a portion of them. The sample records some 160,000 clones, about 77% being singletons. The sequenced sample consisted of peripheral blood. The origin of the receptors is a man in his 60s with acute or convalescent COVID-19.

The chain is built from TRBV7-8 and TRBJ2-5, with TRBD1 identical over 7 bases. CDR1 SGHVS and CDR2 FQNEAQ come from the germline V gene. The CDR3 is 14 amino acids. Trimming cost V 6 bases and J 6 bases; bases outside gene matches: 10. This CDR3 is CASSLDRVLQTQYF. CDR3 sequence (DNA): TGTGCCAGCAGTCTAGACAGGGTATTACAGACCCAGTACTTC.

The CDR3 DNA reads TGTGCCAGTAGTCTCGGCACTAGCGGGAGCCTCCCCCCCACAGATACGCAGTATTTT. Translation gives CASSLGTSGSLPPTDTQYF. J is TRBJ2-3 and V is TRBV19, with TRBD2 identical over 11 bases. The CDR3 is made up of 19 amino acids. J lost 2 bases, V lost 5 bases, and 15 bases had no gene match. Germline V lookup: CDR1 LNHDA, CDR2 SQIVND (reference sequence).

The chain combines TRBV6-5 with TRBJ2-5, with TRBD1 as a possible D gene (5 bases). The V gene's germline CDR1 is MNHEY and CDR2 SVGAGI. The CDR3 extends over 13 amino acids. V dropped 6 bases and J dropped 4 bases, with 12 bases sitting between them. This CDR3 is CASRKQDLETQYF. DNA of the CDR3: TGTGCCAGCAGGAAACAGGATTTAGAGACCCAGTACTTC.

The chain has TRBV7-8 and TRBJ1-3; D is unclear. The CDR3 is 15 residues long. The germline V gene has CDR1 SGHVS and CDR2 FQNEAQ. Trimming cost V 6 bases and J 0 bases, with 12 bases left between them. DNA of the CDR3: TGTGCCAGCAGTATTAGATGGTCCTCTGGAAACACCATATATTTT. It specifies CASSIRWSSGNTIYF. The variable domain in full, with the rest retrieved from reference TRBV7-8 and TRBJ1-3, is GAGVSQSPRYKVAKRGQDVALRCDPISGHVSLFWYQQALGQGPEFLTYFQNEAQLDKSGLPSDRFFAERPEGSVSTLKIQRTQQEDSAVYLCASSIRWSSGNTIYFGEGSWLTVV.

The chain couples TRBV15 to TRBJ1-2; D may be TRBD1 (5 bases). CDR3 size: 14 residues. Germline V gene data show CDR1 as LNHNV and CDR2 as YYDKDF (reference sequence). Trimming took 4 bases from V and 7 from J, leaving 16 bases between them. This chain's CDR3 is CATSMSGFGFGYTF. Written as DNA, the CDR3 is TGTGCCACCAGCATGTCAGGGTTTGGATTTGGCTACACCTTC.

The chain carries TRBV18 and TRBJ2-7; 9 bases match TRBD1. V was pared by 6 bases and J by 1 base, with 7 bases of the junction left unmatched. Germline V gene lookup returns CDR1 KGHSH and CDR2 LQKENI. CDR3 length: 15 amino acids. The CDR3 DNA sequence: TGTGCCAGCTCCCGCGGAGGGACAGGGTCCTACGAGCAGTACTTC. This encodes CASSRGGTGSYEQYF. Variable domain in full (rest from reference TRBV18 and TRBJ2-7): NAGVMQNPRHLVRRRGQEARLRCSPMKGHSHVYWYRQLPEEGLKFMVYLQKENIIDESGMPKERFSAEFPKEGPSILRIQQVVRGDSAAYFCASSRGGTGSYEQYFGPGTRLTVT.

The rearrangement uses TRBV27 and TRBJ2-1; no reliable D call. The CDR3 runs to 13 residues. Trimming shortened V by 2 bases and J by 6 bases, and 8 bases separated the two germline ends. Per the germline V gene, CDR1 is MNHEY and CDR2 is SMNVEV (reference sequence). This CDR3 reads CASSLQWSNEQFF. In nucleotides, the CDR3 is TGTGCCAGCAGTTTACAGTGGAGCAATGAGCAGTTCTTC.

The chain uses TRBV19 and TRBJ2-2; 7 bases agree with TRBD1. CDR1 LNHDA and CDR2 SQIVND come from the germline V gene (reference sequence). The CDR3 is made up of 15 amino acids. V lost 6 bases to trimming and J lost 1 base; unmatched junction nucleotides: 5. As DNA, the CDR3 is TGTGCCAGTAGCTCGTACAGGGGGAACACCGGGGAGCTGTTTTTT. Amino acids: CASSSYRGNTGELFF.

This clone was seen a few times. This chain joins TRBV15 and TRBJ1-4, with a tentative D call TRBD1 (6 bases). CDR3 length equals 16 residues. In germline, CDR1 is LNHNV, CDR2 YYDKDF (reference sequence). Trimming shortened V by 0 bases and J by 3 bases, and 11 bases separated the two germline ends. The CDR3, as DNA: TGTGCCACCAGCAGAGATGCGGGGGCGGCTAATGAAAAACTGTTTTTT. This gives the protein CATSRDAGAANEKLFF.

V usage is TRBV18 and J usage is TRBJ2-3; D not certain. Trimming cost V 0 bases and J 1 base, with 8 bases left between them. CDR1 and CDR2 (germline): KGHSH, LQKENI. The CDR3 runs 15 residues. In DNA form, the CDR3 reads TGTGCCAGCTCACCACCGCGAACCGGCACAGATACGCAGTATTTT. Translated, it gives CASSPPRTGTDTQYF.

J is TRBJ2-6 and V is TRBV2, with TRBD1 identical over 7 bases. Germline lookup yields CDR1 SNHLY and CDR2 FYNNEI. Trimming took 4 bases from V and 0 from J; bases not matched to a gene: 12. CDR3 length: 19 amino acids. For the CDR3, the DNA is TGTGCCAGCAGTGGGTACACACGGGACAGCGGCTCTGGGGCCAACGTCCTGACTTTC. Amino acid sequence: CASSGYTRDSGSGANVLTF.

V and J are TRBV19 and TRBJ2-3, with 8 bases lining up with TRBD2. The ends lost 1 base at V and 7 bases at J; junction bases unmatched: 7. The CDR3 contains 15 residues. Looked up from germline, CDR1 is LNHDA and CDR2 is SQIVND (reference sequence). Here the CDR3 reads CASSIAQRGSNTQYF. The CDR3 coding sequence is TGTGCCAGTAGTATAGCCCAGCGGGGGTCTAATACGCAGTATTTT.

The chain employs TRBV11-2 and TRBJ2-7, with 7 bases that match TRBD1. Per the germline V gene, CDR1 is SGHAT and CDR2 is FQNNGV. V dropped 4 bases and J dropped 6; count of bases not matched to a gene: 9. The CDR3 loop spans 14 amino acids. The CDR3 DNA sequence: TGTGCCAGCAGCTACTACAGGGGACATAGCGAGCAGTACTTC. This codes for CASSYYRGHSEQYF.

The J gene is TRBJ2-2, the V gene TRBV5-5, with unresolved D. Deletions cut 1 base from V and 0 bases from J, with 4 bases between. The germline V gene encodes CDR1 SGHKS and CDR2 YYEKEE (reference sequence). The CDR3 has 14 amino acids. The CDR3 sequence is CASSLFSNTGELFF. In DNA form, the CDR3 reads TGTGCCAGCAGCTTGTTCTCGAACACCGGGGAGCTGTTTTTT. Drawing the rest from reference TRBV5-5 and TRBJ2-2, the complete variable domain is DAGVTQSPTHLIKTRGQQVTLRCSPISGHKSVSWYQQVLGQGPQFIFQYYEKEERGRGNFPDRFSARQFPNYSSELNVNALLLGDSALYLCASSLFSNTGELFFGEGSRLTVL.

This clone has a single count. The DNA for the CDR3 is TGTGCCAGTGTGACAGGCAACTATGGCTACACCTTC. Translation gives CASVTGNYGYTF. This chain connects TRBV19 to TRBJ1-2; D possibly corresponds to TRBD1 (6 bases). This CDR3 has 12 residues. Germline-derived CDR1 and CDR2 are LNHDA and SQIVND (reference sequence). V shed 8 bases and J shed 2 bases, with 9 bases lying between them. Using reference TRBV19 and TRBJ1-2 for the parts outside the CDR3, the full variable domain is DGGITQSPKYLFRKEGQNVTLSCEQNLNHDAMYWYRQDPGQGLRLIYYSQIVNDFQKGDIAEGYSVSREKKESFPLTVTSAQKNPTAFYLCASVTGNYGYTFGSGTRLTVV.

This chain connects TRBV28 to TRBJ2-3; perhaps TRBD1 as D (5 bases). CDR3 size: 14 residues. Trimming took off 7 bases at V and 4 bases at J, with 15 bases between the two ends. Germline V gene data show CDR1 as MDHEN and CDR2 as SYDVKM. CDR3 in amino acids: CASTPLGQADTQYF. For the CDR3, the DNA is TGTGCCAGCACCCCCTTGGGGCAGGCAGATACGCAGTATTTT.

V and J are TRBV5-5 and TRBJ2-6; D perhaps matches TRBD1 (6 bases). The CDR3 totals 14 residues. Looked up from germline, CDR1 is SGHKS and CDR2 is YYEKEE (reference sequence). V lost 4 bases to trimming and J lost 3 bases, with 8 bases between them. In nucleotides, the CDR3 is TGTGCCAGCAGCCTCAGGGGTGGGGCCAACGTCCTGACTTTC. Its protein product is CASSLRGGANVLTF.

The V and J genes are TRBV18 and TRBJ1-1; no definite D call. Germline V gene data show CDR1 as KGHSH and CDR2 as LQKENI. The V end lost 6 bases, the J end lost 0 bases, and 11 bases lay between the germline ends. This CDR3 contains 14 residues. For the CDR3, the DNA is TGTGCCAGCTCTCGAGGGATTCTGAACACTGAAGCTTTCTTT. Protein product: CASSRGILNTEAFF.